The rows below give T cell receptor beta chains drawn from one sample of a study of blood T cell repertoires in COVID-19. Assay used: immunoSEQ multiplex PCR; TCRdb lists only in-frame clones, some missing. In the table there are over 350,000 clones, around 87% of which are singletons. Sequenced material: PBMCs or T cells enriched from blood (not recorded which). These receptor sequences come from a woman aged 45-59 years who had recovered from COVID-19. Both conserved end residues are part of each CDR3. Not all rows give a size; the values are once, few, many and, for expanded clones, a class.

TRBV30	.	TRBJ1-5	CAWTRTGRNQPQHF
TRBV15	.	TRBJ2-6	CATSRARSGANVLTF
TRBV18	.	TRBJ2-7	CASSRDRGYEQYF
TRBV7-9	.	TRBJ1-1	CASSFDTGVKAFF
TRBV4-3	.	TRBJ2-5	CASSQEVWSGGYTAQYF
TRBV1	.	TRBJ2-7	CTSSQDRDSNTYISYEQYF
TRBV4-2	.	TRBJ2-1	CASSQGLLLAPEQFF
TRBV18	.	TRBJ1-5	CASSPNSNQPQHF
TRBV6-4	.	TRBJ2-3	CASSDSRGSLTDTQYF
TRBV6-2/TRBV6-3	.	TRBJ1-1	CASSYSQGQAMNTEAFF
TRBV6-2/TRBV6-3	few	TRBJ1-5	CASSYTVNQPQHF
TRBV6-6	.	TRBJ1-4	CASSRIQPTYGTGYEKLFF
TRBV21-1	.	TRBJ1-5	CASSKRGVGNQPQHF
TRBV10-3	.	TRBJ1-2	CAISVNNLLGLAGYTF
TRBV19	.	TRBJ1-1	CASLWNTEAFF
TRBV28	.	TRBJ1-4	CASSLGSRGVYEKLFF
TRBV7-9	once	TRBJ2-3	CASSLLPAGSTDTQYF
TRBV3-1/TRBV3-2	.	TRBJ1-6	CASSQEFSSSYNSPLHF
TRBV5-1	.	TRBJ2-3	CASSLQGEPDTQYF
TRBV30	.	TRBJ1-2	CAGYIQGNYGYTF
TRBV2	.	TRBJ1-2	CASSEWGQNLYTF
TRBV6-5	.	TRBJ1-2	CASSYSQGVNGYTF
TRBV2	.	TRBJ1-6	CASSEASRDRHSINNSPLHF
TRBV4-2	.	TRBJ1-2	CASSQEGRTNYGYTF
TRBV9	.	TRBJ1-2	CASSRELYGYTF
TRBV3-1/TRBV3-2	.	TRBJ1-2	CASSPPTRNYGYTF
TRBV7-9	.	TRBJ1-1	CASNRQGVNTEAFF
TRBV3-1/TRBV3-2	once	TRBJ2-5	CASSQDQTGFWAQETQYF
TRBV2	.	TRBJ1-2	CASSDQGQGNYGYTF
TRBV5-5	.	TRBJ2-4	CASSLEGRNIQYF
TRBV10-3	.	TRBJ2-3	CASTGRGTDTQYF
TRBV5-4	.	TRBJ1-3	CASSLGVEGQGKYF
TRBV5-1	.	TRBJ2-4	CASSSGQGLSSMDIQYF
TRBV4-2	once	TRBJ1-4	CASSQELNEKLFF